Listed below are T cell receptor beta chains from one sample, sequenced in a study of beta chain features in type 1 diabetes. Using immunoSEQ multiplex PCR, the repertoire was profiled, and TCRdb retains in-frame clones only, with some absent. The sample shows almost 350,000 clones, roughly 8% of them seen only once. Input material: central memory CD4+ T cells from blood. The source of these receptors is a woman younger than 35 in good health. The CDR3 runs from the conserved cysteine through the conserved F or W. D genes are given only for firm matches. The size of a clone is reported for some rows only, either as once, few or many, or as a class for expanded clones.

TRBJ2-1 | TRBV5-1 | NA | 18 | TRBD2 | TGCGCCAGCAGCTTGGTGGGACCTTGGACTAGCGGGAGTCAGGAGCAGTTCTTC | CASSLVGPWTSGSQEQFF
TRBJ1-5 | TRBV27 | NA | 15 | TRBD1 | TGTGCCAGCAGTTTAATGGGACAGGGCAATCAGCCCCAGCATTTT | CASSLMGQGNQPQHF
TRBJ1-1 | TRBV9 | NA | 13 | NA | TGTGCCAGCAGCGTAGGGGGAGGGCCTGAAGCTTTCTTT | CASSVGGGPEAFF
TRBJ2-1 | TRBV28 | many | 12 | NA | TGTGCCAGCACTGACGCGAACAATGAGCAGTTCTTC | CASTDANNEQFF
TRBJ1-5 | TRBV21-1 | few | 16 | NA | TGTGCCAGCAGCTTAAGCAGGATTGCCGTCAATCAGCCCCAGCATTTT | CASSLSRIAVNQPQHF
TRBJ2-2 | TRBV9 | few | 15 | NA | TGTGCCAGCAGCGTAATATCGGGACGGACCGGGGAGCTGTTTTTT | CASSVISGRTGELFF
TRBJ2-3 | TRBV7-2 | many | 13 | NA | TGTGCCAGCAGTATGAATAGCGCAGATACGCAGTATTTT | CASSMNSADTQYF
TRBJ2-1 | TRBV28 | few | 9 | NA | TGTGCCAGCGGGGATGAGCAGTTCTTC | CASGDEQFF
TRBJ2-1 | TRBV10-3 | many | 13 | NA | TGTGCCATCAGTGAAGTAATGTACAATGAGCAGTTCTTC | CAISEVMYNEQFF
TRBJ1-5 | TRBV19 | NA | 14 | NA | TGTGCCAGTCAGGTGGTGCAGCGCAATCAGCCCCAGCATTTT | CASQVVQRNQPQHF
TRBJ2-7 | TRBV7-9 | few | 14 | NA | TGTGCCAGCAGCTTAGCGGGAGGCACCTACGAGCAGTACTTC | CASSLAGGTYEQYF
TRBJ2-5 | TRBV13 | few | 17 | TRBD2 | TGTGCCAGCAGCCCCCGGGGAGCGGGAGGGCCTGGTGAGACCCAGTACTTC | CASSPRGAGGPGETQYF
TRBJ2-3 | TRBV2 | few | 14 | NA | TGTGCCAGCGAGGGATGGGACCCCACAGATACGCAGTATTTT | CASEGWDPTDTQYF
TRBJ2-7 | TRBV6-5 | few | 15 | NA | TGTGCCAGCAGTTACTCAGAGGGACAAATCTACGAGCAGTACTTC | CASSYSEGQIYEQYF
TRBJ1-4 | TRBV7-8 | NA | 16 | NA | TGTGCCAGCAGCTTAGCGATGGGGGTACGGGGTGAAAAACTGTTTTTT | CASSLAMGVRGEKLFF
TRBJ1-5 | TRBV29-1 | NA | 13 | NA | TGCAGCGTTGAAGAAAACAGTTATCAGCCCCAGCATTTT | CSVEENSYQPQHF
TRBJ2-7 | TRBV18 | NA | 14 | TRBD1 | TGTGCCAGCTCACCTGGGACAGGATCCTACGAGCAGTACTTC | CASSPGTGSYEQYF
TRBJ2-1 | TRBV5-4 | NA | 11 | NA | TGTGCCAGCAGCTCGGGGAATGAGCAGTTCTTC | CASSSGNEQFF
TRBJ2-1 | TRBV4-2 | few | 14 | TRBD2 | TGTGCCAGCAGCCAGACTAGCGGGTACAATGAGCAGTTCTTC | CASSQTSGYNEQFF
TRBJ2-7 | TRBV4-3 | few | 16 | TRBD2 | TGCGCCAGCAGCCAAGACCTAGCGGGAGGGCCTTACGAGCAGTACTTC | CASSQDLAGGPYEQYF
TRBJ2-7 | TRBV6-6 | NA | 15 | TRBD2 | TGTGCCAGCTGGAATACGGGAGGGAGCTCCTACGAGCAGTACTTC | CASWNTGGSSYEQYF
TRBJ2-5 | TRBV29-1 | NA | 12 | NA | TGCAGCGTTGACTTGGGGGCAGAGACCCAGTACTTC | CSVDLGAETQYF
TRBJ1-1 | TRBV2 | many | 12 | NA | TGTGCCAGCGGGAGCAGGGCTACTGAAGCTTTCTTT | CASGSRATEAFF
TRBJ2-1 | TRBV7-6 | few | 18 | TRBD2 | TGTGCCAGCAGCTTAGAATCGTCTAGCGGGAGCTCCTACAATGAGCAGTTCTTC | CASSLESSSGSSYNEQFF
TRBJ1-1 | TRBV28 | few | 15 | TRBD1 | TGTGCCAGCAGTCAAATGACAGGGATGAACACTGAAGCTTTCTTT | CASSQMTGMNTEAFF
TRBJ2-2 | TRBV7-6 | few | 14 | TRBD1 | TGTGCCAGCAGCTTTAAGGGGGCGGCCGGGGAGCTGTTTTTT | CASSFKGAAGELFF
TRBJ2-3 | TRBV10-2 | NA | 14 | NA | TGCGCCAGCAGTGTCAGGCAGCTACTAGATACGCAGTATTTT | CASSVRQLLDTQYF
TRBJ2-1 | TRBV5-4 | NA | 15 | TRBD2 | TGTGCCAGCAGCTTATCTAGCGGGAGATACAATGAGCAGTTCTTC | CASSLSSGRYNEQFF
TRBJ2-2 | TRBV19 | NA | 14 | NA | TGTGCCAGTCGTAGGAGGGAGAACACCGGGGAGCTGTTTTTT | CASRRRENTGELFF
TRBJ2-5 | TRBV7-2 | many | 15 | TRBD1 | TGTGCCAGCAGCCTCCGGGACAGGGGTGTAAAGACCCAGTACTTC | CASSLRDRGVKTQYF
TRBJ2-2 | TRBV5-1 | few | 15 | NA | TGCGCCAGCGTTCCCGGGACTGGGAACACCGGGGAGCTGTTTTTT | CASVPGTGNTGELFF
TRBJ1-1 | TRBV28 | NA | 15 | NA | TGTGCCAGCAGCAAATTAGGCAGGGGTAAACCTGAAGCTTTCTTT | CASSKLGRGKPEAFF
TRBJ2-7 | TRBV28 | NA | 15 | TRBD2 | TGTGCCAGCAGCCTGGGGAGGGGAATGGGCTACGAGCAGTACTTC | CASSLGRGMGYEQYF
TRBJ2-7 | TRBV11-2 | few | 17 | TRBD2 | TGTGCCAGCAGCTTAGGGCGCGGGAGGGCTTTAGCCCTCGAGCAGTACTTC | CASSLGRGRALALEQYF
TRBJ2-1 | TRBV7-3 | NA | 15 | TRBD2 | TGTGCCAGCAGCACGACTAGCGGGAGTCGCAATGAGCAGTTCTTC | CASSTTSGSRNEQFF
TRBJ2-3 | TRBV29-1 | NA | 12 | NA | TGCAGCGCCAAGGGGGAAACAGATACGCAGTATTTT | CSAKGETDTQYF
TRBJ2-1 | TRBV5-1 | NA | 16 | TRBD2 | TGCGCCAGCAGCACACTAGCGGGACTGTCCTACAATGAGCAGTTCTTC | CASSTLAGLSYNEQFF
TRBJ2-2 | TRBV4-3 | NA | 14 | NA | TGCGCCAGCAGCCAAGCTAGGCATGCCGGGGAGCTGTTTTTT | CASSQARHAGELFF
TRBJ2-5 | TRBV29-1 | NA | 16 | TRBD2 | TGCAGCGTTGATCTCACTAGCGGGAGTATGGGAGAGACCCAGTACTTC | CSVDLTSGSMGETQYF
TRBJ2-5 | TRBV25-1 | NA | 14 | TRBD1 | TGTGCCAGCAGTGTAGGACAGGGCGGAGAGACCCAGTACTTC | CASSVGQGGETQYF
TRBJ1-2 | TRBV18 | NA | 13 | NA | TGTGCCAGCTCACCAGGAAACAACTATGGCTACACCTTC | CASSPGNNYGYTF
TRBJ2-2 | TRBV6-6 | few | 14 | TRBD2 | TGTGCCAGCACTCTGGCGGGAGGCACCGGGGAGCTGTTTTTT | CASTLAGGTGELFF
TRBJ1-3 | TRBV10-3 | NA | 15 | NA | TGTGCCATTTCCAGGGGAGAAGAGTTTGGAAACACCATATATTTT | CAISRGEEFGNTIYF
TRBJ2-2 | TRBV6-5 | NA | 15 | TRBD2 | TGTGCCAGCAGTGGTGCCGGACTAGGGGTCGGGGAGCTGTTTTTT | CASSGAGLGVGELFF
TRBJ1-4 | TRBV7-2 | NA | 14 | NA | TGTGCCAGCAGCTTAGGGGGGCGGTATGAAAAACTGTTTTTT | CASSLGGRYEKLFF